A selection of T cell receptor beta chains follows, all from one sample in a study of T cell repertoires in cytomegalovirus infection. TCRdb used MiXCR to reprocess the reads, holding one entry per CDR3 protein. Altogether roughly 240,000 distinct CDR3 sequences are present, 6% to 8% being singletons, with the ten largest covering 6.5%. Sequencing input: PBMCs. The receptor source for this set is a human donor in good health (CMV status not recorded). Some clones in this sample may be carry-over from other donors' samples. CDR3s leave out the opening cysteine and the closing phenylalanine or tryptophan. Fields, in order: J gene, clone size, V gene, CDR3 protein. Rows may omit the clone size; those that give it use once, few, many or a size class.

j_gene: TRBJ2-1; abundance: -; v_gene: TRBV29-1; CDR3aa: SASLPGRRPEQF
j_gene: TRBJ2-1; abundance: many; v_gene: TRBV5-4; CDR3aa: ASSRGEGSYNEQF
j_gene: TRBJ1-1; abundance: many; v_gene: TRBV7-2; CDR3aa: ASSGTGGMTEAF
j_gene: TRBJ2-3; abundance: few; v_gene: TRBV7-9; CDR3aa: ASSPSGGPGDTQY
j_gene: TRBJ2-1; abundance: many; v_gene: TRBV4-1; CDR3aa: ASRSGTIGNEQF
j_gene: TRBJ2-7; abundance: many; v_gene: TRBV6-1; CDR3aa: ASSAGQGGILYEQY
j_gene: TRBJ2-1; abundance: many; v_gene: TRBV6-2/TRBV6-3; CDR3aa: ASSQRGGNEQF
j_gene: TRBJ1-5; abundance: many; v_gene: TRBV7-2; CDR3aa: ASSLAGVSNQPQH
j_gene: TRBJ2-2; abundance: many; v_gene: TRBV12-3/TRBV12-4; CDR3aa: ASSLPSTGYTGELF
j_gene: TRBJ1-2; abundance: -; v_gene: TRBV18; CDR3aa: ASSLKQGNYGYT
j_gene: TRBJ2-5; abundance: many; v_gene: TRBV7-2; CDR3aa: ASSPDRGHQETQY
j_gene: TRBJ2-3; abundance: many; v_gene: TRBV7-2; CDR3aa: ASSPRTSGGATQY
j_gene: TRBJ2-6; abundance: many; v_gene: TRBV20-1; CDR3aa: SARGSGASSGANVLT
j_gene: TRBJ1-3; abundance: many; v_gene: TRBV7-8; CDR3aa: ASSFGGSAGNTIY
j_gene: TRBJ2-7; abundance: many; v_gene: TRBV20-1; CDR3aa: SAHEGGRSYEQY
j_gene: TRBJ2-7; abundance: -; v_gene: TRBV7-9; CDR3aa: ANWPGDTYEQY
j_gene: TRBJ1-5; abundance: -; v_gene: TRBV7-2; CDR3aa: ASSPDRDTQPQH
j_gene: TRBJ1-2; abundance: many; v_gene: TRBV20-1; CDR3aa: SAPNYGYT
j_gene: TRBJ1-1; abundance: -; v_gene: TRBV9; CDR3aa: ASSVGMDTEAF
j_gene: TRBJ2-7; abundance: many; v_gene: TRBV20-1; CDR3aa: SATPLVGGPYEQY
j_gene: TRBJ2-2; abundance: -; v_gene: TRBV20-1; CDR3aa: SARRGGTGELF
j_gene: TRBJ2-6; abundance: many; v_gene: TRBV20-1; CDR3aa: SAGDRAGANVLT
j_gene: TRBJ2-5; abundance: many; v_gene: TRBV29-1; CDR3aa: SVGTAVWETQY
j_gene: TRBJ2-6; abundance: few; v_gene: TRBV7-9; CDR3aa: ASSTVLGANVLT
j_gene: TRBJ1-1; abundance: many; v_gene: TRBV7-2; CDR3aa: ASSLAYTDTEAF
j_gene: TRBJ2-7; abundance: many; v_gene: TRBV2; CDR3aa: ASEGQGAYEQY
j_gene: TRBJ2-1; abundance: many; v_gene: TRBV6-2/TRBV6-3; CDR3aa: ASSRDRYNEQF
j_gene: TRBJ2-1; abundance: -; v_gene: TRBV6-1; CDR3aa: ASSEEGLTYNEQF
j_gene: TRBJ1-2; abundance: many; v_gene: TRBV28; CDR3aa: ASSLPTGFPGYT
j_gene: TRBJ2-7; abundance: many; v_gene: TRBV7-2; CDR3aa: ASSFPGVEQY
j_gene: TRBJ1-6; abundance: many; v_gene: TRBV7-2; CDR3aa: ASSPRGGRNNSPLH
j_gene: TRBJ2-7; abundance: many; v_gene: TRBV19; CDR3aa: ASSNRGENYEQY
j_gene: TRBJ1-1; abundance: many; v_gene: TRBV5-4; CDR3aa: ASSPAGGGTEAF
j_gene: TRBJ1-2; abundance: once; v_gene: TRBV4-3; CDR3aa: ASRQGDREDGYT
j_gene: TRBJ1-4; abundance: many; v_gene: TRBV7-8; CDR3aa: ASSLAPTGSEKLF
j_gene: TRBJ1-1; abundance: many; v_gene: TRBV7-2; CDR3aa: ASSVQGATNTEAF
j_gene: TRBJ2-5; abundance: -; v_gene: TRBV29-1; CDR3aa: SGAGVPQETQY
j_gene: TRBJ1-1; abundance: many; v_gene: TRBV29-1; CDR3aa: SVEPGQGATEAF
j_gene: TRBJ2-7; abundance: -; v_gene: TRBV28; CDR3aa: ASSGRNLPYEQY
j_gene: TRBJ1-2; abundance: many; v_gene: TRBV7-2; CDR3aa: ASSLDGGYT
j_gene: TRBJ1-6; abundance: many; v_gene: TRBV20-1; CDR3aa: SAFRGDSSYNSPLH
j_gene: TRBJ1-2; abundance: many; v_gene: TRBV7-2; CDR3aa: ASTDFGVRGNYGYT
j_gene: TRBJ2-7; abundance: many; v_gene: TRBV18; CDR3aa: ASSRSGTSGGYEQY
j_gene: TRBJ1-5; abundance: many; v_gene: TRBV28; CDR3aa: ASFQTGPRNQPQH
j_gene: TRBJ2-2; abundance: few; v_gene: TRBV20-1; CDR3aa: SAKGDTGELF
j_gene: TRBJ1-2; abundance: -; v_gene: TRBV20-1; CDR3aa: SARRGPNYGYT
j_gene: TRBJ1-1; abundance: many; v_gene: TRBV7-2; CDR3aa: ASSLIRSGTEAF
j_gene: TRBJ1-1; abundance: many; v_gene: TRBV20-1; CDR3aa: SARQSGTGANTEAF
j_gene: TRBJ1-2; abundance: many; v_gene: TRBV20-1; CDR3aa: SARLRDRRITGYGYT